Shown below are 7 T cell receptor beta chains from a single sample sequenced in a study of T-cell reconstitution after alpha-beta-depleted transplantation in children. Unique molecular identifiers were used in preparing the TCRbeta library. One entry per CDR3 protein, called by TCRdb with MiXCR from the PCR reads. Of over 300,000 distinct CDR3 sequences listed, approximately 10% are singletons. The sample consisted of PBMCs from the stem cell graft donor, taken from the stem cell graft. All receptors come from a human donor who donated a stem cell graft to a child with acute lymphoblastic leukemia.

The genes are TRBV20-1 and TRBJ2-3; D not resolved. The CDR3 is 15 residues long. The germline gives CDR1 DFQATT, CDR2 SNEGSKA (reference sequence). Trimming pared 0 bases from V and 2 bases from J, leaving 12 bases between. CDR3 nucleotide sequence: TGCAGTGCTAGAGATCTCGCAGTTAACACAGATACGCAGTATTTT. Translation: CSARDLAVNTDTQYF.

This clonotype was recorded only once. V is TRBV5-1 and J is TRBJ2-5, with D possibly TRBD1 on 5 matching bases. Germline CDR1 reads SGHRS; CDR2 reads YFSETQ. The CDR3 runs to 16 residues. Trimming pared 1 base from V and 5 bases from J, leaving 18 bases between. The CDR3 sequence is CASSLRIARDTETQYF. CDR3 DNA: TGCGCCAGCAGCTTGCGGATCGCCAGGGATACTGAGACCCAGTACTTC.

This clonotype was seen ten or more times. The V gene is TRBV4-2, the J gene TRBJ2-3; D is undetermined. V was cut by 0 bases and J by 4 bases, with 11 bases left in between. The CDR3 is 15 residues long. Germline V gene sequence: CDR1 LGHNA, CDR2 YNFKEQ. The CDR3 DNA is TGTGCCAGCAGCCAAGATCCGGCCGGCTCAGATACGCAGTATTTT. As protein: CASSQDPAGSDTQYF.

This clonotype appeared a few times. V gene TRBV11-1 combines with J gene TRBJ2-1; 9 positions agree with TRBD2. V was clipped by 5 bases and J by 7 bases; unmatched bases: 21. CDR3 size: 19 residues. CDR1 SGHAT and CDR2 FQDESV come from the germline V gene (reference sequence). The CDR3 DNA reads as TGTGCCAGCAGCCTCCTTTTTACGCTCGTAGCGGGAGAACCGAATGAGCAGTTCTTC. Its translation is CASSLLFTLVAGEPNEQFF.

The gene calls are TRBV20-1 and TRBJ1-6, with 9 bases lining up with TRBD1. The CDR3 runs to 14 residues. CDR1 is DFQATT, CDR2 SNEGSKA, per germline (reference sequence). The junction had 6 bases not matched to a gene; V was cut back by 2 bases and J by 10 bases. Written as DNA, the CDR3 is TGCAGTGCTAGAACCGGGACAGGGCGATCACCCCTCCACTTT. Protein product: CSARTGTGRSPLHF.

This clonotype was seen only a few times. This chain joins TRBV4-2 and TRBJ2-1; D is possibly TRBD2 (6 bases). Germline V gene sequence: CDR1 LGHNA, CDR2 YNFKEQ. Trimming pared 1 base from V and 8 bases from J, leaving 21 bases between. The CDR3 runs 17 residues. The CDR3 nucleotides read TGTGCCAGCAGCCAAGCCCTTATTAGCGGCCTACTGGATGAGCAGTTCTTC. Residues: CASSQALISGLLDEQFF.

This clonotype was observed a few times. The chain uses TRBV2 and TRBJ1-1; the match to TRBD1 covers 8 bases. Germline V lookup: CDR1 SNHLY, CDR2 FYNNEI. The V segment lost 6 bases and the J segment 2 bases; nucleotides outside the gene matches: 5. The CDR3 has 14 residues. The CDR3 spells CASSIDRGNTEAFF. CDR3 coding DNA: TGTGCCAGCAGCATAGACAGGGGTAACACTGAAGCTTTCTTT.